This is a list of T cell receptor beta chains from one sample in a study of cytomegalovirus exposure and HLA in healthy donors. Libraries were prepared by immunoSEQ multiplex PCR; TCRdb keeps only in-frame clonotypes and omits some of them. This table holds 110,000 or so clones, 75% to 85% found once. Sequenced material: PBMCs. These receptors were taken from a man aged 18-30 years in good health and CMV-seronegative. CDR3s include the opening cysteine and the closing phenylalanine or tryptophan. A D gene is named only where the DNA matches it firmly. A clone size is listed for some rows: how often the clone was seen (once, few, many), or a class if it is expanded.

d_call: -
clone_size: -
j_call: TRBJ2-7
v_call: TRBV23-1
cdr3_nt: TGCGCCCACGAAAGAGGCGCCCACGAGCGGTACTTC
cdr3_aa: CAHERGAHERYF

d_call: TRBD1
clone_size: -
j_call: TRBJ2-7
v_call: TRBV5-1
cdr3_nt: TGCGCCAGCAGCGCCGGACAGGAACCCTACGAGCAGTACTTC
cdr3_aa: CASSAGQEPYEQYF

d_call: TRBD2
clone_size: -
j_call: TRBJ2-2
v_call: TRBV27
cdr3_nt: TGTGCCAGCAGTTTTAGCGGGAGGAATGGCGGGGAGCTGTTTTTT
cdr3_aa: CASSFSGRNGGELFF

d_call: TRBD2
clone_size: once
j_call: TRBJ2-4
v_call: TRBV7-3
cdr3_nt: TGTGCCAGCTCCGGGGGGGGTCGGAACATTCAGTACTTC
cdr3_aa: CASSGGGRNIQYF

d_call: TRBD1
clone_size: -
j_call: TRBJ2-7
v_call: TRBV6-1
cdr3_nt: TGTGCCAGCAACGGACAGGAGACCCCCTACGAGCAGTACTTC
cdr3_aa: CASNGQETPYEQYF

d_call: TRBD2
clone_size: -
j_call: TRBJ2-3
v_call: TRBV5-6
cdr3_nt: TGTGCCAGCAGCTCCCTGACGGGACTACCTTCCCCAGATACGCAGTATTTT
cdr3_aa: CASSSLTGLPSPDTQYF

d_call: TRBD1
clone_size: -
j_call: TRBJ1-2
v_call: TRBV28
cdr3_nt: TGTGCCAGCAGTTTTTTTCCTGACAGGGGGCCCTTTCTCTATGGCTACACCTTC
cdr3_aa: CASSFFPDRGPFLYGYTF

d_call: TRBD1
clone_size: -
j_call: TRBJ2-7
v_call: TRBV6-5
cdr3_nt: TGTGCCAGCAGTGGCGGGACAGGGATATACGAGCAGTACTTC
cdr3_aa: CASSGGTGIYEQYF

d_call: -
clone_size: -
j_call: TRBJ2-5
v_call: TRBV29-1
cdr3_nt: TGCAGCGTTGGAAGGCTTGGGAGATTTACCCAAGAGACCCAGTACTTC
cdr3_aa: CSVGRLGRFTQETQYF

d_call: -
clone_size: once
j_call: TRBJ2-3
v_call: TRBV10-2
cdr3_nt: TGCGCCAGCAGTGAGGCGGGATCGTTCACAGATACGCAGTATTTT
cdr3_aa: CASSEAGSFTDTQYF

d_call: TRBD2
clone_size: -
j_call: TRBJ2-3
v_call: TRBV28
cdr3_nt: TGTGCCAGCTACGACACTAGCGCTGGGGGTACGCAGTATTTT
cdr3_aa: CASYDTSAGGTQYF

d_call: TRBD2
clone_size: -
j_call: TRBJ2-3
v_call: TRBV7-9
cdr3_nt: TGTGCCAGCAGTCCCGTACTAGCGGGAGTGAGAGATACGCAGTATTTT
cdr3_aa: CASSPVLAGVRDTQYF

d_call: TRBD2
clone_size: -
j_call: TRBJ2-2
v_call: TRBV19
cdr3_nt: TGTGCCAGTAGTATAGATCTCCAGGGGACTAGCGCGAACACCGGGGAGCTGTTTTTT
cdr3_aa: CASSIDLQGTSANTGELFF

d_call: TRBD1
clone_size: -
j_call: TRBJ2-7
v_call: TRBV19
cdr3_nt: TGTGCCAGTCATCGGACAGGGGACCGTATCTACGAGCAGTACTTC
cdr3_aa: CASHRTGDRIYEQYF

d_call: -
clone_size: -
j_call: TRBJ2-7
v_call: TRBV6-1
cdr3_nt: TGTGCCAGCAGTGAAGCTTACGGGTCCGAGCAGTACTTC
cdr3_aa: CASSEAYGSEQYF